This is a list of T cell receptor beta chains from one sample in a study of cytomegalovirus exposure and HLA in healthy donors. Sequenced by immunoSEQ multiplex PCR; TCRdb stores in-frame clones only, minus some. The table lists some 150,000 clones, approximately 90% of them singletons, with roughly 5% in the top ten. Sequencing was performed on PBMCs. The receptors shown here come from a woman in her 30s in good health and CMV-seronegative. Each CDR3 is given with its conserved first and last residue. D genes are given only for firm matches. The size entry is marked missing in some rows and otherwise reads once, few, many or a size class.

16	.	.	TRBV28	TRBJ2-7	CASSLPLELAPWKQYF	TGTGCCAGCAGTTTGCCCCTAGAATTAGCCCCTTGGAAGCAGTACTTC
14	.	.	TRBV18	TRBJ2-2	CASSPSQLSGELFF	TGTGCCAGCTCCCCGTCGCAGTTGTCCGGGGAGCTGTTTTTT
11	.	.	TRBV5-1	TRBJ2-1	CASSSHNEQFF	TGCGCCAGCAGCAGCCACAATGAGCAGTTCTTC
16	.	TRBD1	TRBV6-5	TRBJ1-2	CASSYTGTAFGYGYTF	TGTGCCAGCAGTTACACAGGGACAGCCTTCGGCTATGGCTACACCTTC
13	.	TRBD1	TRBV10-3	TRBJ1-1	CAISYTGGTEAFF	TGTGCCATCAGTTACACAGGGGGCACTGAAGCTTTCTTT
15	few	TRBD1	TRBV18	TRBJ1-5	CASSPRGGGNQPQHF	TGTGCCAGCTCACCACGAGGGGGCGGCAATCAGCCCCAGCATTTT
17	.	TRBD2	TRBV28	TRBJ2-1	CASSSLAGGSSYNEQFF	TGTGCCAGCAGTTCGTTAGCGGGAGGCAGCTCCTACAATGAGCAGTTCTTC
14	.	TRBD2	TRBV5-1	TRBJ2-7	CASSSGAGPYEQYF	TGCGCCAGCAGCTCGGGAGCGGGACCCTACGAGCAGTACTTC
17	.	TRBD2	TRBV6-1	TRBJ2-3	CASSVLAASGSSDTQYF	TGTGCCAGCAGTGTCCTGGCGGCTAGCGGGAGTTCAGATACGCAGTATTTT
16	.	TRBD1	TRBV7-9	TRBJ1-2	CASSSTRTGENYGYTF	TGTGCCAGCAGCTCAACTAGGACAGGGGAAAACTATGGCTACACCTTC
15	.	TRBD2	TRBV7-3	TRBJ2-7	CASSLTSLAGQEQYF	TGTGCCAGCAGCTTAACGTCACTAGCGGGACAAGAGCAGTACTTC
17	.	.	TRBV18	TRBJ1-5	CASSLQPLARGRQPQHF	TGTGCCAGCTCACTTCAACCGTTGGCCAGGGGTAGGCAGCCCCAGCATTTT
17	.	.	TRBV30	TRBJ1-5	CAWSVPRGPLGNQPQHF	TGTGCCTGGAGTGTACCCCGAGGCCCTTTGGGCAATCAGCCCCAGCATTTT
16	.	TRBD1	TRBV15	TRBJ1-2	CATSRGRQGGPYGYTF	TGTGCCACCAGCAGGGGGAGACAGGGGGGGCCATATGGCTACACCTTC
17	few	.	TRBV4-3	TRBJ1-5	CASSQSLDAGYGQPQHF	TGCGCCAGCAGCCAAAGCTTGGATGCAGGGTATGGACAGCCCCAGCATTTT
14	.	.	TRBV27	TRBJ2-3	CASSFSSKQLRQYF	TGTGCCAGCAGTTTTTCCTCCAAGCAATTAAGGCAGTATTTT
16	once	.	TRBV13	TRBJ2-1	CASSPAGAPPANEQFF	TGTGCCAGCTCTCCGGCGGGGGCCCCGCCGGCGAATGAGCAGTTCTTC
13	few	.	TRBV30	TRBJ1-5	CAWSVQGDQPQHF	TGTGCCTGGAGTGTACAGGGAGATCAGCCCCAGCATTTT
15	.	TRBD2	TRBV9	TRBJ2-7	CASSVGLAGPYEQYF	TGTGCCAGCAGCGTAGGGCTAGCGGGGCCCTACGAGCAGTACTTC
13	.	.	TRBV11-2	TRBJ2-7	CASSLAAGYEQYF	TGTGCTAGCAGCTTAGCCGCGGGGTACGAGCAGTACTTC
13	.	.	TRBV7-9	TRBJ2-7	CASSLAVSYEQYF	TGTGCCAGCAGCTTAGCGGTCAGCTACGAGCAGTACTTC
11	.	.	TRBV19	TRBJ1-1	CASEDTREAFF	TGTGCCAGCGAGGACACCCGTGAAGCTTTCTTT
15	.	TRBD2	TRBV4-1	TRBJ2-1	CASRMLGLAGNEQFF	TGCGCCAGCCGCATGTTGGGACTAGCTGGCAATGAGCAGTTCTTC
15	.	.	TRBV6-6	TRBJ1-4	CASREPGGINEKLFF	TGTGCCAGCAGAGAGCCCGGAGGGATTAATGAAAAACTGTTTTTT
16	.	TRBD2	TRBV5-4	TRBJ2-2	CASSLSAGANTGELFF	TGTGCCAGCAGCTTGTCAGCGGGGGCGAACACCGGGGAGCTGTTTTTT
17	.	.	TRBV2	TRBJ2-7	CASSDVTVQGMTYEQYF	TGTGCCAGCAGTGACGTGACGGTCCAGGGGATGACCTACGAGCAGTACTTC
13	.	.	TRBV29-1	TRBJ1-1	CSARSGDTTEAFF	TGCAGCGCCCGATCCGGGGATACTACTGAAGCTTTCTTT
15	.	TRBD1	TRBV4-1	TRBJ1-1	CASSQEDRAQTEAFF	TGCGCCAGCAGCCAAGAAGACAGGGCACAGACTGAAGCTTTCTTT
15	.	.	TRBV13	TRBJ2-2	CASSVTEDGTGELFF	TGTGCCAGCAGCGTCACGGAGGATGGCACCGGGGAGCTGTTTTTT
17	.	.	TRBV5-1	TRBJ2-2	CASSPSVQITGAGELFF	TGCGCCAGCAGCCCCTCGGTGCAGATCACAGGCGCCGGGGAGCTGTTTTTT
13	.	.	TRBV7-8	TRBJ1-5	CASSLGGDQPQHF	TGTGCCAGCAGCTTAGGGGGGGATCAGCCCCAGCATTTT
12	.	.	TRBV7-2	TRBJ1-1	CASRQGNTEAFF	TGTGCCAGCCGTCAGGGGAACACTGAAGCTTTCTTT
16	.	TRBD1	TRBV13	TRBJ2-3	CASSLSRGPHTDTQYF	TGTGCCAGCAGCTTAAGTAGGGGGCCCCACACAGATACGCAGTATTTT
18	.	.	TRBV5-1	TRBJ2-5	CASSPEGYALVRQETQYF	TGCGCCAGCAGCCCGGAGGGGTACGCGCTAGTTCGACAAGAGACCCAGTACTTC
14	.	.	TRBV7-2	TRBJ2-7	CASSLGVSSYEQYF	TGTGCCAGCAGCTTAGGTGTATCGTCCTACGAGCAGTACTTC
16	.	.	TRBV28	TRBJ1-1	CASSVRQVRRGTEAFF	TGTGCCAGCAGTGTACGACAGGTCCGTAGGGGCACTGAAGCTTTCTTT
14	.	.	TRBV4-1	TRBJ1-2	CASSLSLGAGVYTF	TGCGCCAGCAGCCTTTCCTTAGGGGCAGGAGTGTACACCTTC
20	.	TRBD2	TRBV27	TRBJ2-3	CASTPSLVGTSGRASDTQYF	TGTGCCAGCACCCCTTCGCTTGTAGGTACTAGCGGGAGGGCCTCAGATACGCAGTATTTT
13	.	.	TRBV30	TRBJ2-5	CAWSVQPTETQYF	TGTGCCTGGAGTGTACAGCCTACAGAGACCCAGTACTTC
14	.	.	TRBV7-2	TRBJ2-7	CASRLHGASYEQYF	TGTGCCAGCAGGCTTCACGGAGCAAGCTACGAGCAGTACTTC
15	.	.	TRBV19	TRBJ1-5	CASSIGPNSNQPQHF	TGTGCCAGTAGTATAGGGCCCAATAGCAATCAGCCCCAGCATTTT
13	.	TRBD2	TRBV10-3	TRBJ2-7	CAISTSGGGEQYF	TGTGCCATCAGTACTAGCGGGGGGGGAGAGCAGTACTTC
15	.	TRBD1	TRBV6-5	TRBJ1-2	CASSPDRGQDYGYTF	TGTGCCAGCAGCCCAGACAGGGGGCAGGACTATGGCTACACCTTC
14	.	.	TRBV7-7	TRBJ2-1	CASSESLSYNEQFF	TGTGCTAGCAGCGAGTCACTGTCCTACAATGAGCAGTTCTTC
15	.	.	TRBV2	TRBJ1-5	CASSEGTLSNQPQHF	TGTGCCAGCAGTGAAGGGACACTTAGCAATCAGCCCCAGCATTTT
16	.	TRBD2	TRBV11-2	TRBJ2-7	CASSQIKGLAPYEQYF	TGTGCCAGCAGCCAAATCAAAGGACTAGCGCCCTACGAGCAGTACTTC
15	few	TRBD2	TRBV19	TRBJ2-1	CASSILAGGPNEQFF	TGTGCCAGTAGTATACTAGCGGGAGGGCCGAATGAGCAGTTCTTC
11	.	TRBD1	TRBV20-1	TRBJ2-7	CSATTGDEQYF	TGCAGTGCTACCACAGGGGACGAGCAGTACTTC
14	.	.	TRBV10-2	TRBJ1-5	CASSEYSASQPQHF	TGCGCCAGCAGTGAGTACTCCGCAAGTCAGCCCCAGCATTTT
13	once	TRBD1	TRBV29-1	TRBJ2-5	CSVDATGLGTQYF	TGCAGCGTTGATGCGACAGGGTTGGGGACCCAGTACTTC
15	.	TRBD2	TRBV5-4	TRBJ2-1	CASSLLAGVGNEQFF	TGTGCCAGCAGCTTACTAGCGGGAGTCGGTAATGAGCAGTTCTTC
13	.	TRBD1	TRBV9	TRBJ1-2	CASGQGPGYGYTF	TGTGCCAGCGGACAGGGGCCAGGCTATGGCTACACCTTC
17	.	.	TRBV2	TRBJ1-3	CASNRGIRTNSGNTIYF	TGTGCCAGTAACCGGGGGATCCGGACCAACTCTGGAAACACCATATATTTT
20	.	TRBD2	TRBV5-1	TRBJ2-3	CASSLSSIAELAGFQDTQYF	TGCGCCAGCAGCTTGTCGTCAATTGCGGAGCTAGCGGGATTTCAAGATACGCAGTATTTT
15	.	TRBD1	TRBV27	TRBJ2-3	CASSPWTGELDTQYF	TGTGCCAGCAGTCCCTGGACAGGGGAACTAGATACGCAGTATTTT
14	few	TRBD2	TRBV5-6	TRBJ2-1	CASSLRGAYNEQFF	TGTGCCAGCAGCTTGCGGGGGGCCTACAATGAGCAGTTCTTC
13	few	.	TRBV11-2	TRBJ1-5	CASSFEVAQPQHF	TGTGCCAGCAGCTTCGAAGTAGCCCAGCCCCAGCATTTT